The entry below describes one TCR beta chain. Here immunoSEQ multiplex PCR was the method, and the copy in TCRdb shows in-frame clones only, minus some. The profile shows about 61,000 clones, less than 98% of them singletons. Trimming removed 3 bases from V and 2 bases from J; junction bases left unmatched: 10. CDR3 size: 17 residues. Per germline, CDR1 KGHSH and CDR2 LQKENI. This sample stems from a study of technical replicates of blood from a few donors. This sequence originates from a human donor in good health. The specimen sequenced was T cells isolated from PBMCs. The genes are TRBV18 and TRBJ2-5, with TRBD2 matching 9 bases. The DNA for the CDR3 is TGTGCCAGCTCACCCAAGCTAGCGGGGACGGGTCAAGAGACCCAGTACTTC. It codes for CASSPKLAGTGQETQYF.